The following is a TCR beta chain sequence with its context. Its specific antigen is unknown. The input lacks base qualities; no much larger clone sits a single base away. In the prospective study, participants were about 18 to 89 years old, resided in under 30 geographic areas of the United States, and were enrolled through a virtual design. In the prospective study, cohorts were assigned on the basis of participant-reported clinical history obtained from a screening survey and a study questionnaire. Recovered participants in ImmuneRACE Cohort 3 were defined as having two consecutive negative NP/OP PCR tests, clearance from a healthcare professional, or resolution of symptoms. In the prospective study, whole blood, serum and a nasopharyngeal or oropharyngeal swab were collected from each participant by mobile phlebotomists. Additional blood draws and questionnaires over an approximately two-month period could optionally be provided by prospective study participants. Before DNA extraction, prospective study blood samples were shipped either frozen or at room temperature.

The germline V gene specifies SGHRS as CDR1 and YFSETQ as CDR2. V lost 0 bases and J lost 0 bases; the stretch between them is 7 bases long. The CDR3 covers 15 residues, taking in both the cysteine and the phenylalanine. Just CDR3 DNA is preserved here, 45 bases in frame from base 1. The sample is drawn from a study of blood T cell repertoires in COVID-19 (dated by TCRdb to the early 2020s). Study-level background: The collaborator samples originated in the United States, Italy and Spain and spanned the acute and convalescent phases of COVID-19. The sample metadata nearly always contained a de-identified subject ID, COVID-19 status, age in years and sex. The material from the prospective study consisted of cDNA or gDNA derived from T cells, B-cell-depleted T cells, or PBMCs. The repertoires were made available in a free public database intended to serve as a resource for research on the immune response to SARS-CoV-2. The dataset comprised deeply sampled blood TCRbeta repertoires from subjects exposed to, actively infected with, or recovered from COVID-19. The samples were drawn from two sources: the first 160 participants of the ongoing ImmuneRACE study, and some 1,300 subjects contributed by 6 global collaborators. Where HLA class I and class II types were available, the types were taken from metadata supplied by the sample provider, not from assay-based typing. The research as a whole found: The amount of clinical and demographic metadata varied by source and participant and was provided uncurated.

TCRbeta CDR3 regions were amplified from genomic DNA by means of the immunoSEQ Assay, a bias-controlled multiplex PCR. In the authors' own workflow: The number of nucleated cells in each sample was estimated by amplification of reference gene primers within the assay. Sequence reads were collapsed and filtered to measure the absolute abundance of every unique TCRbeta CDR3 rearrangement. For each sample, productive Simpson clonality was calculated as the square root of Simpson's diversity index across productive rearrangements. The source is immuneACCESS, and TCRdb retained only in-frame sequences with V and J called. Part of the clones is not carried over; for the studies checked, unresolved V genes explain less than half of this, and the remainder is unexplained. From that table come the V and J calls and clone size; the DNA was used to work out D and trimming. The sample table lists 250,000 to 300,000 clones, 80% to 85% of them with a count of one. Jointly, the top ten make up roughly 3.1% of the sample.

The rearrangement joined TRBV5-1 to TRBJ1-3; the D gene remains uncertain. The clonotype was recovered from a middle-aged man who had recovered from COVID-19. Sequencing used PBMCs or T cells enriched from blood (not recorded which). This receptor has the CDR3 CASSLGDNSGNTIYF. The bases are TGCGCCAGCAGCTTGGGTGACAACTCTGGAAACACCATATATTTT.